Each of the 29 T cell receptor beta chains below was sequenced from the same sample in a study of memory CD4+ T cells and cytomegalovirus serostatus. The sort gate was single viable CD3+CD4+CD8-CD45RO+ cells for memory CD4+ T cells. Assay: immunoSEQ multiplex PCR; the TCRdb copy retains only in-frame clones and omits some. The sample has approximately 52,000 clones, around four fifths seen once. Sequenced sample: memory CD4+ T cells from blood. These receptors were collected from an adult in good health and CMV-seronegative.

This clone was picked up a small number of times. The chain recombines TRBV11-2 with TRBJ2-2; no firm D call. Per the germline V gene, CDR1 is SGHAT and CDR2 is FQNNGV. Trimming left V 0 bases short and J 1 base short, with 9 bases between. This CDR3 spans 16 amino acids. The CDR3 DNA is TGTGCCAGCAGCTTAGATCGAAGACAGAACACCGGGGAGCTGTTTTTT. Translation gives CASSLDRRQNTGELFF.

The J gene is TRBJ2-3, the V gene TRBV7-9; 7 bases are shared with TRBD1. This CDR3 comprises 14 residues. Germline assignment: CDR1 SEHNR and CDR2 FQNEAQ (reference sequence). With 5 bases clipped from V and 2 bases from J, the junction kept 4 bases outside the gene matches. The CDR3 region is CASSRDRVTDTQYF. In DNA form, the CDR3 reads TGTGCCAGCAGCCGGGACAGAGTCACAGATACGCAGTATTTT.

V is TRBV6-6 and J is TRBJ2-3; D uncertain. The CDR3 consists of 13 residues. Trimming pared 10 bases from V and 1 base from J, leaving 12 bases between. Germline lookup yields CDR1 MNHNY and CDR2 SVGAGI (reference sequence). The CDR3 reads CATRHLGTDTQYF. CDR3 coding DNA: TGTGCCACCCGACATCTGGGCACAGATACGCAGTATTTT.

The rearrangement links TRBV11-3 to TRBJ2-1, with 8 bases lining up with TRBD1. In germline, CDR1 is SGHNT, CDR2 YENEEA. There are 16 residues in the CDR3. J lost 5 bases, V lost 3 bases, and 9 bases had no gene match. The CDR3 loop is CASSFRGQGRNNEQFF. The CDR3 DNA sequence: TGTGCCAGCAGCTTCCGAGGACAGGGTCGGAACAATGAGCAGTTCTTC.

The gene calls are TRBV2 and TRBJ1-1; D remains unclear. V was shortened by 3 bases and J by 2 bases, with 16 bases between the two germline ends. Germline CDR1 is SNHLY and CDR2 is FYNNEI. There are 16 residues in the CDR3. The CDR3 reads CASSDVVFGRNTEAFF. CDR3 sequence (DNA): TGTGCCAGCAGTGATGTCGTGTTCGGGAGAAACACTGAAGCTTTCTTT.

The rearrangement joins TRBV6-1 to TRBJ2-7; D is perhaps TRBD1 (8 bases). V was shortened by 6 bases and J by 4 bases, with 16 bases between the two germline ends. Per germline, CDR1 MNHNS and CDR2 SASEGT. The CDR3 spans 14 residues. The DNA of the CDR3 is TGTGCCAGCAGCTTACAGGGGGGGGCTTACGAGCAGTACTTC. Its protein product is CASSLQGGAYEQYF.

Concerning this clone: Distinct nucleotide sequences in the sample also encode this CDR3. The chain carries TRBV5-1 and TRBJ2-3; unclear D gene. The V end lost 1 base, the J end lost 2 bases, and 11 bases lay between the germline ends. The CDR3 has 15 residues. Germline-derived CDR1 and CDR2 are SGHRS and YFSETQ. CDR3 DNA sequence: TGCGCCAGCAGCTTGAGAGGCCTCCCCACAGATACGCAGTATTTT. This sequence encodes CASSLRGLPTDTQYF.

This clone was seen a few times. This sequence joins TRBV7-2 and TRBJ1-3; D remains unclear. Trimming took off 3 bases at V and 0 bases at J, with 9 bases between the two ends. From germline, CDR1 is SGHTA and CDR2 FQGNSA. The CDR3 sequence is 15 residues long. The CDR3 coding sequence is TGTGCCAGCAGCTTGACGGGATACTCTGGAAACACCATATATTTT. It specifies CASSLTGYSGNTIYF.

The gene calls are TRBV2 and TRBJ2-5; D is undetermined. Germline loops: CDR1 SNHLY, CDR2 FYNNEI. Trimming removed 10 bases at V and 2 bases at J, with 14 bases between. The CDR3 is 13 residues long. The CDR3: CATRGSEQETQYF. The CDR3 region has the DNA TGTGCCACAAGAGGTAGTGAACAAGAGACCCAGTACTTC. The full variable domain, rest sourced from reference TRBV2 and TRBJ2-5, is EPEVTQTPSHQVTQMGQEVILRCVPISNHLYFYWYRQILGQKVEFLVSFYNNEISEKSEIFDDQFSVERPDGSNFTLKIRSTKLEDSAMYFCATRGSEQETQYFGPGTRLLVL.

This chain joins TRBV19 and TRBJ1-2, with TRBD1 identical over 7 bases. The CDR3 extends over 14 amino acids. Germline CDR1 LNHDA, CDR2 SQIVND (reference sequence). V trimming: 9 bases; J trimming: 6 bases; junction bases outside the gene matches: 13. The CDR3, as DNA: TGTGCCAGCCTAAAAACAGGGGTCGGGGATGGCTACACCTTC. Translated: CASLKTGVGDGYTF.

The chain couples TRBV7-8 to TRBJ2-2; no reliable D call. The germline CDR1 and CDR2 sequences are SGHVS and FQNEAQ. V dropped 2 bases and J dropped 6 bases, with 13 bases sitting between them. CDR3 size: 15 residues. The DNA for the CDR3 is TGTGCCAGCAGCTTAATCCCCGGTGGGGCCGGGGAGCTGTTTTTT. Amino acid sequence: CASSLIPGGAGELFF. Full variable domain (outside the CDR3, taken from reference TRBV7-8 and TRBJ2-2): GAGVSQSPRYKVAKRGQDVALRCDPISGHVSLFWYQQALGQGPEFLTYFQNEAQLDKSGLPSDRFFAERPEGSVSTLKIQRTQQEDSAVYLCASSLIPGGAGELFFGEGSRLTVL.

V gene TRBV28 combines with J gene TRBJ1-5, with D unclear. V was cut by 7 bases and J by 1 base, with 11 bases left in between. CDR3 length: 14 amino acids. Germline CDR1 reads MDHEN; CDR2 reads SYDVKM. CDR3 region: CASKTAQSNQPQHF. The CDR3 DNA reads TGTGCCAGCAAAACCGCTCAGAGCAATCAGCCCCAGCATTTT.

The chain combines TRBV9 with TRBJ1-6; possibly TRBD1 for D (5 bases). CDR1 is SGDLS and CDR2 is YYNGEE in the germline V gene. V gave up 0 bases and J gave up 8 bases, with 15 bases separating them. The CDR3 runs to 16 residues. The CDR3 sequence: CASSVGFQLGDSPLHF. The DNA of the CDR3 is TGTGCCAGCAGCGTAGGGTTTCAACTGGGGGATTCACCCCTCCACTTT.

In nucleotides, the CDR3 is TGTGCCAGCAGCTTAGGGATGGGCTCTCCGGGACAGGGGGCGAGGGAGCAGTACTTC. Its translation: CASSLGMGSPGQGAREQYF. The J gene is TRBJ2-7, the V gene TRBV7-6; 12 bases fit TRBD1. Trimming took 1 base from V and 7 from J; bases not matched to a gene: 17. Germline V gene sequence: CDR1 SGHVS, CDR2 FNYEAQ. The CDR3 has 19 amino acids.

CDR3 protein: CASSLLQGVANEKLFF. CDR3 in DNA: TGTGCCAGCTCACTACTCCAGGGCGTAGCTAATGAAAAACTGTTTTTT. The chain combines TRBV18 with TRBJ1-4; tentatively, D is TRBD1 (5 bases). The CDR3 has 16 residues. Trimming removed 4 bases from V and 3 bases from J, with 15 bases in between. Looked up from germline, CDR1 is KGHSH and CDR2 is LQKENI.

The genes are TRBV5-8 and TRBJ2-3, with D maybe TRBD1 (5 bases). Germline V CDR1 and CDR2: SGHTS, YDEGEE. The CDR3 consists of 13 residues. Trimming took off 6 bases at V and 2 bases at J, with 10 bases between the two ends. The DNA of the CDR3 is TGTGCCAGCATCCCCAGGGTCACAGATACGCAGTATTTT. Encoded protein: CASIPRVTDTQYF.

CDR3 loop: CASSLGGVRWTEAFF. CDR3 nucleotide sequence: TGTGCCAGCAGTTTAGGAGGGGTTAGGTGGACTGAAGCTTTCTTT. The chain links TRBV28 to TRBJ1-1, with D possibly being TRBD1 (5 bases). This CDR3 has 15 amino acids. Deletions cut 2 bases from V and 5 bases from J, with 15 bases between. In germline, CDR1 is MDHEN, CDR2 SYDVKM.

The gene calls are TRBV30 and TRBJ1-1; unclear D gene. V dropped 0 bases and J dropped 0 bases, with 8 bases sitting between them. Germline V CDR1 and CDR2: GTSNPN, SVGIG (reference sequence). This CDR3 has 14 amino acids. The CDR3 bases are TGTGCCTGGAGTGTACGCGGTATGAACACTGAAGCTTTCTTT. Its translation is CAWSVRGMNTEAFF.

The V call is TRBV6-1, the J call TRBJ1-6; 7 bases are shared with TRBD1. The ends lost 3 bases at V and 2 bases at J; junction bases unmatched: 7. Germline CDR1 and CDR2: MNHNS and SASEGT. This CDR3 comprises 17 residues. CDR3 in DNA: TGTGCCAGCAGTGACACTACTGGGACAGCCTATAATTCACCCCTCCACTTT. It codes for CASSDTTGTAYNSPLHF.

V and J are TRBV18 and TRBJ1-2, with D tentatively TRBD1 (5 bases). Deletions cut 3 bases from V and 6 bases from J, with 17 bases between. Germline CDR1 and CDR2: KGHSH and LQKENI. The CDR3 is 15 amino acids. Here the CDR3 DNA reads TGTGCCAGCTCACCCATACAAGGGGTCAGCGATGGCTACACCTTC. Translated, it gives CASSPIQGVSDGYTF. Variable domain in full (rest from reference TRBV18 and TRBJ1-2): NAGVMQNPRHLVRRRGQEARLRCSPMKGHSHVYWYRQLPEEGLKFMVYLQKENIIDESGMPKERFSAEFPKEGPSILRIQQVVRGDSAAYFCASSPIQGVSDGYTFGSGTRLTVV.

This chain joins TRBV10-2 and TRBJ2-3; D is undetermined. V was cut by 6 bases and J by 10 bases, with 11 bases left in between. Germline V lookup: CDR1 WSHSY, CDR2 SAAADI. This CDR3 has 11 residues. DNA of the CDR3: TGCGCCAGCAGCATAAGTGAGGCGCAGTATTTT. It specifies CASSISEAQYF.

V is TRBV5-6 and J is TRBJ1-6; 7 positions agree with TRBD1. Germline assignment: CDR1 SGHDT and CDR2 YYEEEE. Trimming cost V 6 bases and J 7 bases; bases outside gene matches: 7. The CDR3 runs to 14 residues. As DNA, the CDR3 is TGTGCCAGCACACCGGGACAGCCCAATTCACCCCTCCACTTT. Protein sequence: CASTPGQPNSPLHF.

This rearrangement joins TRBV7-8 to TRBJ1-1, with D possibly matching TRBD1 (6 bases). This CDR3 region has 13 residues. Germline CDR1 SGHVS, CDR2 FQNEAQ. V was shortened by 5 bases and J by 7 bases, with 14 bases between the two germline ends. CDR3: CASSPGVQHEAFF. CDR3 sequence (DNA): TGTGCCAGCAGCCCAGGGGTACAGCATGAAGCTTTCTTT.

The J gene is TRBJ1-2, the V gene TRBV11-1; D is undetermined. Germline V gene lookup returns CDR1 SGHAT and CDR2 FQDESV (reference sequence). V was trimmed by 2 bases and J by 8 bases, leaving 9 bases between them. CDR3 length: 12 amino acids. The CDR3 DNA sequence: TGTGCCAGCAGCTTAAACAGACAAGGCTACACCTTC. Protein sequence: CASSLNRQGYTF. The entire variable domain, with the rest obtained from reference TRBV11-1 and TRBJ1-2, is as follows: EAEVAQSPRYKITEKSQAVAFWCDPISGHATLYWYRQILGQGPELLVQFQDESVVDDSQLPKDRFSAERLKGVDSTLKIQPAELGDSAMYLCASSLNRQGYTFGSGTRLTVV.

The V and J genes are TRBV2 and TRBJ2-3, with 9 bases lining up with TRBD2. Germline loops: CDR1 SNHLY, CDR2 FYNNEI. The trim removed 6 bases at V and 7 bases at J, leaving 11 bases unmatched. The CDR3 runs 15 residues. Here the CDR3 reads CASSPKGLAGNTQYF. In nucleotides, the CDR3 is TGTGCCAGCAGCCCGAAGGGACTAGCTGGCAATACGCAGTATTTT.

V usage is TRBV19 and J usage is TRBJ1-5; 7 nucleotides align to TRBD1. The J segment lost 5 bases and the V segment lost 6 bases, leaving 10 bases of the junction unmatched. CDR3 length equals 15 residues. CDR1 is LNHDA and CDR2 is SQIVND in the germline V gene (reference sequence). The CDR3 DNA is TGTGCCAGTAGCGACCCGAGGGGGCGGGATCAGCCCCAGCATTTT. It translates to CASSDPRGRDQPQHF. The whole variable domain, filled in from reference TRBV19 and TRBJ1-5, reads DGGITQSPKYLFRKEGQNVTLSCEQNLNHDAMYWYRQDPGQGLRLIYYSQIVNDFQKGDIAEGYSVSREKKESFPLTVTSAQKNPTAFYLCASSDPRGRDQPQHFGDGTRLSIL.

The chain uses TRBV5-1 and TRBJ1-5; tentatively, D is TRBD1 (5 bases). V lost 1 base and J 2 bases, leaving 7 bases between the germline ends. Looked up from germline, CDR1 is SGHRS and CDR2 is YFSETQ. The CDR3 is made up of 14 amino acids. In DNA form, the CDR3 reads TGCGCCAGCAGCTTGCAAGGGGGCAATCAGCCCCAGCATTTT. Translated, it gives CASSLQGGNQPQHF. The full variable domain, in which reference TRBV5-1 and TRBJ1-5 provide the parts outside the CDR3, is KAGVTQTPRYLIKTRGQQVTLSCSPISGHRSVSWYQQTPGQGLQFLFEYFSETQRNKGNFPGRFSGRQFSNSRSEMNVSTLELGDSALYLCASSLQGGNQPQHFGDGTRLSIL.

The chain employs TRBV5-1 and TRBJ2-5, with 11 bases identical to TRBD2. Germline V gene sequence: CDR1 SGHRS, CDR2 YFSETQ. The CDR3 covers 15 residues. V shed 2 bases, J shed 5 bases, and the junction held 5 bases outside the gene matches. The chain's CDR3 is CASSFGLAGSETQYF. As DNA, the CDR3 is TGCGCCAGCAGCTTCGGACTAGCGGGCTCGGAGACCCAGTACTTC. The full variable domain, with the rest looked up from reference TRBV5-1 and TRBJ2-5, is KAGVTQTPRYLIKTRGQQVTLSCSPISGHRSVSWYQQTPGQGLQFLFEYFSETQRNKGNFPGRFSGRQFSNSRSEMNVSTLELGDSALYLCASSFGLAGSETQYFGPGTRLLVL.

This chain links TRBV2 with TRBJ1-2; 7 bases line up with TRBD1. The CDR3 consists of 15 residues. CDR1 SNHLY and CDR2 FYNNEI come from the germline V gene. V lost 4 bases and J lost 3; bases outside the gene matches: 8. The CDR3 protein is CASSATGQIHYGYTF. CDR3 DNA: TGTGCCAGCAGTGCGACAGGGCAGATCCACTATGGCTACACCTTC. The variable domain in full, completed from reference TRBV2 and TRBJ1-2, reads EPEVTQTPSHQVTQMGQEVILRCVPISNHLYFYWYRQILGQKVEFLVSFYNNEISEKSEIFDDQFSVERPDGSNFTLKIRSTKLEDSAMYFCASSATGQIHYGYTFGSGTRLTVV.